What follows are 6 T cell receptor beta chains derived from one specimen sequenced in a study of vaccination and CD4 T cells after COVID-19. The Oncomine TCR Beta short-read assay was applied to DNA of cultured CD4+ T cells. TCRdb reprocessed the PCR reads via MiXCR and lists one record per CDR3 protein. In the table there are 15,000 to 20,000 distinct CDR3 sequences, 60% to 80% of which are singletons. Treatment meaning: roughly ten-day PBMC culture with coronavirus spike peptide pools or control peptides (ViraFEST assay). What these receptors recognize is not known. Sample: CD4+ T cells from blood, cultured in vitro. The receptor source for this set is a human donor who had recovered from COVID-19.

This clonotype occurred once. The rearrangement links TRBV5-4 to TRBJ2-7; maybe TRBD1 (6 bases). The CDR3 loop spans 15 amino acids. V was cut by 0 bases and J by 5 bases, with 15 bases left in between. The germline V gene has CDR1 SGHNT and CDR2 YYREEE (reference sequence). CDR3 sequence reads: CASSLEKNRVNEQYF. CDR3 bases: TGTGCCAGCAGCTTGGAAAAAAACAGGGTGAACGAGCAGTACTTC.

The chain couples TRBV19 to TRBJ1-5, with TRBD1 matching 9 bases. The germline V gene encodes CDR1 LNHDA and CDR2 SQIVND (reference sequence). With V trimmed by 5 bases and J by 2 bases, 7 bases remained unmatched. The length of the CDR3 is 16 residues. The CDR3 nucleotides read TGTGCCAGTAGTTTCCTACAGGGGGCGGGCAATCAGCCCCAGCATTTT. Its protein is CASSFLQGAGNQPQHF.

This clonotype was seen more than once but under ten times. The J gene is TRBJ2-7, the V gene TRBV6-1, with 12 bases that match TRBD2. The CDR3 is made up of 18 amino acids. CDR1 is MNHNS, CDR2 SASEGT, per germline. V dropped 2 bases and J dropped 1; count of bases not matched to a gene: 9. CDR3 protein: CASSETPSSGRVSYEQYF. The CDR3 region has the DNA TGTGCCAGCAGTGAAACCCCTTCTAGCGGGAGGGTTTCCTACGAGCAGTACTTC.

This chain joins TRBV11-3 and TRBJ2-7; 8 nucleotides match TRBD2. The CDR3 covers 16 residues. With V trimmed by 1 base and J by 2 bases, 7 bases remained unmatched. Germline CDR1 and CDR2: SGHNT and YENEEA. Here the CDR3 reads CASSLGAGGPTYEQYF. As DNA, the CDR3 is TGTGCCAGCAGCTTAGGGGCGGGGGGCCCCACCTACGAGCAGTACTTC.

V is TRBV20-1 and J is TRBJ2-7, with TRBD1 matching 12 bases. Germline assignment: CDR1 DFQATT and CDR2 SNEGSKA (reference sequence). The CDR3 length is 14 residues. The J segment lost 7 bases and the V segment lost 0 bases, leaving 4 bases of the junction unmatched. This CDR3 reads CSARDGTGGREQYF. DNA of the CDR3: TGCAGTGCTAGAGATGGGACAGGGGGCCGGGAGCAGTACTTC.

This rearrangement joins TRBV20-1 to TRBJ2-5; 10 bases match TRBD2. V lost 1 base to trimming and J lost 6 bases; unmatched junction nucleotides: 5. Germline V gene data show CDR1 as DFQATT and CDR2 as SNEGSKA (reference sequence). This CDR3 has 14 residues. Written as DNA, the CDR3 is TGCAGTGCTAGAGGTGATAGCGGGAGGCAGACCCAGTACTTC. Translated: CSARGDSGRQTQYF.